The 29 T cell receptor beta chains below come from one sample, sequenced in a study of T-cell reconstitution after alpha-beta-depleted transplantation in children. A library of TCRbeta sequences, prepared with unique molecular identifiers, was generated. TCRdb independently ran MiXCR on the PCR reads; one entry per CDR3 protein. The sample consists of hundreds of thousands of distinct CDR3 sequences, about 24% of them appearing once. Sequences were derived from PBMCs, mostly from graft donor cells, sampled 360 days after TCRalphabeta/CD19-depleted stem cell transplant. These receptors were obtained from a female patient aged 2-15 years who had a stem cell transplant for congenital amegakaryocytic thrombocytopenia, so the T cells may come from the graft donor.

This chain joins TRBV20-1 and TRBJ1-5; 10 nucleotides match TRBD1. V dropped 2 bases and J dropped 4; count of bases not matched to a gene: 8. Germline V gives CDR1 DFQATT, CDR2 SNEGSKA (reference sequence). The CDR3 sequence is 16 residues long. Here the CDR3 DNA reads TGCAGTGCTAGATATACCCGGGACAGGGGAAATCAGCCCCAGCATTTT. Encoded protein: CSARYTRDRGNQPQHF.

The J gene is TRBJ1-4, the V gene TRBV12-3 or TRBV12-4, with a tentative D call TRBD1 (5 bases). The CDR3 runs 13 residues. Trimming took off 3 bases at V and 8 bases at J, with 10 bases between the two ends. The CDR3 reads CASSFVGDEKLFF. CDR3 coding DNA: TGTGCCAGCAGTTTCGTCGGGGACGAAAAACTGTTTTTT.

The V and J genes are TRBV30 and TRBJ2-1; 7 bases fit TRBD2. This CDR3 region has 15 residues. J gave up 4 bases and V 2 bases, and 8 bases lay outside the gene matches. Germline V gene sequence: CDR1 GTSNPN, CDR2 SVGIG (reference sequence). In DNA, the CDR3 is TGTGCCTGGAGTCCTTCACCGCGGGGGTACAATGAGCAGTTCTTC. Amino acid sequence: CAWSPSPRGYNEQFF.

This sequence joins TRBV10-3 and TRBJ1-3; D is unclear. Per the germline V gene, CDR1 is ENHRY and CDR2 is SYGVKD. V dropped 11 bases and J dropped 3 bases, with 11 bases sitting between them. The CDR3 loop spans 12 amino acids. CDR3 sequence: CAARPSGNTIYF. In DNA form, the CDR3 reads TGTGCCGCCCGCCCTAGTGGAAACACCATATATTTT.

This sequence joins TRBV5-1 and TRBJ2-2, with D hard to call. The germline V gene has CDR1 SGHRS and CDR2 YFSETQ. CDR3 length: 17 amino acids. V dropped 2 bases and J dropped 6 bases, with 20 bases sitting between them. The CDR3 coding sequence is TGCGCCAGCAGCTTCCTATCCCCCGGGTCGGTAGCCGGGGAGCTGTTTTTT. Amino acid sequence: CASSFLSPGSVAGELFF. Combining the CDR3 with reference TRBV5-1 and TRBJ2-2 gives the whole variable domain KAGVTQTPRYLIKTRGQQVTLSCSPISGHRSVSWYQQTPGQGLQFLFEYFSETQRNKGNFPGRFSGRQFSNSRSEMNVSTLELGDSALYLCASSFLSPGSVAGELFFGEGSRLTVL.

This chain connects TRBV20-1 to TRBJ1-5, with 7 bases lining up with TRBD1. This CDR3 region has 16 residues. CDR1 and CDR2 (germline): DFQATT, SNEGSKA (reference sequence). Trimming took 3 bases from V and 2 from J; bases not matched to a gene: 10. The CDR3 bases are TGCAGTGCTAGCAACAGGGGAGTCGAAGGCAATCAGCCCCAGCATTTT. The encoded protein is CSASNRGVEGNQPQHF.

J is TRBJ1-2 and V is TRBV29-1; maybe TRBD1 (6 bases). The germline CDR1 and CDR2 sequences are SQVTM and ANQGSEA. Between the trimmed V and J ends, which lost 1 base and 5 bases, there was a span of 14 bases. The CDR3 spans 14 residues. Here the CDR3 DNA reads TGCAGCGTTGAAGTGGCAGGGGATTTTTATGGCTACACCTTC. Its protein product is CSVEVAGDFYGYTF.

The chain couples TRBV21-1 to TRBJ2-5. TRBV21-1 is recorded as a pseudogene. The CDR3 covers 13 residues. DNA of the CDR3: TGTGCCAGCAGCAGTGGCAGTTTGGCGTTTTTGTTTTTC. This gives the protein CASSSGSLAFLFF.

This clonotype was counted only a few times. The chain employs TRBV12-3 or TRBV12-4 and TRBJ1-2, with D possibly matching TRBD1 (5 bases). Trimming pared 6 bases from V and 3 bases from J, leaving 8 bases between. The CDR3 contains 12 residues. Written as DNA, the CDR3 is TGTGCCAGCAGGGGGCGCCACTATGGCTACACCTTC. This sequence encodes CASRGRHYGYTF.

This clonotype was recorded a few times. The V call is TRBV4-3, the J call TRBJ2-3; 7 bases match TRBD2. The J segment lost 5 bases and the V segment lost 0 bases, leaving 11 bases of the junction unmatched. The CDR3 runs to 17 residues. Germline V gene data show CDR1 as LGHNA and CDR2 as YSLEER. CDR3 sequence (DNA): TGCGCCAGCAGCCAAGATCCGGCGGGGAGGGTGGAAGATACGCAGTATTTT. Residues: CASSQDPAGRVEDTQYF.

The gene calls are TRBV28 and TRBJ1-2; TRBD1 matches 7 bases. V shed 3 bases, J shed 4 bases, and the junction held 5 bases outside the gene matches. The CDR3 runs 14 residues. CDR1 and CDR2 from the germline V gene are MDHEN and SYDVKM. DNA for the CDR3: TGTGCCAGCAGTTTGTCGGGACAGCCCTATGGCTACACCTTC. Translating it yields CASSLSGQPYGYTF.

The chain carries TRBV12-3 or TRBV12-4 and TRBJ1-3; 7 bases map to TRBD1. V trimming: 4 bases; J trimming: 3 bases; junction bases outside the gene matches: 6. This CDR3 has 15 residues. In DNA, the CDR3 is TGTGCCAGCAGTTCCTGGACAGGCTATGGAAACACCATATATTTT. It yields the protein CASSSWTGYGNTIYF.

The CDR3 region has the DNA TGTGCCAGCAGTTCAACGTTCCCCAGGGTCGGAAACACCATATATTTT. Amino acids: CASSSTFPRVGNTIYF. The chain uses TRBV12-3 or TRBV12-4 and TRBJ1-3; D perhaps matches TRBD1 (5 bases). The CDR3 runs to 16 residues. The V end lost 4 bases, the J end lost 4 bases, and 17 bases lay between the germline ends.

This clonotype was recorded a few times. The genes are TRBV4-1 and TRBJ2-5; D not certain. Germline values: CDR1 MGHRA, CDR2 YSYEKL. CDR3 length: 14 amino acids. V was trimmed by 1 base and J by 1 base, leaving 7 bases between them. CDR3 protein: CASSQGQLQETQYF. The CDR3 DNA reads as TGCGCCAGCAGCCAAGGTCAGCTCCAAGAGACCCAGTACTTC.

In nucleotides, the CDR3 is TGTGCCAGCAGTTTATCCCCAGGGGGCTTCTACGAGCAGTACTTC. It is translated as CASSLSPGGFYEQYF. The chain recombines TRBV28 with TRBJ2-7; 8 bases are shared with TRBD1. CDR1 is MDHEN, CDR2 SYDVKM, per germline. The CDR3 runs to 15 residues. Trimming at V came to 1 base and at J to 3 bases, leaving 5 bases not matched to a gene.

The V call is TRBV29-1, the J call TRBJ2-5; D call uncertain. Germline CDR1 SQVTM, CDR2 ANQGSEA. The CDR3 covers 13 residues. Trimming left V 4 bases short and J 5 bases short, with 14 bases between. CDR3 sequence: CSVGRLIYETQYF. CDR3 bases: TGCAGCGTTGGGCGCCTTATCTATGAGACCCAGTACTTC.

This clonotype came up many times. The chain employs TRBV20-1 and TRBJ2-3; 9 nucleotides agree with TRBD1. Germline V gives CDR1 DFQATT, CDR2 SNEGSKA (reference sequence). Trimming cost V 5 bases and J 1 base; bases outside gene matches: 7. This CDR3 spans 15 amino acids. In DNA, the CDR3 is TGCAGTGCTCTTTCTCGGACAGGGGGCACAGATACGCAGTATTTT. It encodes CSALSRTGGTDTQYF.

This clonotype came up a few times. V gene TRBV3-1 combines with J gene TRBJ2-2; TRBD2 might be the D (6 bases). V lost 4 bases and J 5 bases, leaving 8 bases between the germline ends. Germline CDR1 reads LGHDT; CDR2 reads YNNKEL (reference sequence). CDR3 length: 13 residues. For the CDR3, the DNA is TGTGCCAGCAGCCGGGCGGGAACCGGGGAGCTGTTTTTT. Translation: CASSRAGTGELFF.

This clonotype was recorded a few times. The gene calls are TRBV7-2 and TRBJ2-3, with 8 positions matching TRBD2. The ends lost 5 bases at V and 4 bases at J; junction bases unmatched: 5. The germline V gene encodes CDR1 SGHTA and CDR2 FQGNSA. This CDR3 spans 14 amino acids. The CDR3 loop reads CASSLTSGPDTQYF. CDR3 sequence (DNA): TGTGCCAGCAGCCTCACTAGCGGACCAGATACGCAGTATTTT.

The gene calls are TRBV11-2 and TRBJ2-1; TRBD2 matches 8 bases. Germline V gives CDR1 SGHAT, CDR2 FQNNGV. The CDR3 sequence is 20 residues long. V lost 5 bases and J lost 5; bases outside the gene matches: 23. CDR3 coding DNA: TGTGCCAGCAGCCCCACACTTGGGGGAGTACCGGGACTAGACCACAATGAGCAGTTCTTC. Translating gives CASSPTLGGVPGLDHNEQFF.

Comments on this clonotype: No conserved phenylalanine or tryptophan is present at the end of the CDR3, so a read error is the likely explanation. The chain carries TRBV5-1 and TRBJ1-2, with D possibly matching TRBD1 (5 bases). CDR1 and CDR2 (germline): SGHRS, YFSETQ. With 4 bases removed from V and 4 bases from J, the gap between germline ends came to 8 bases. CDR3 length: 12 amino acids. CDR3: CASSDGTYGYTI. The CDR3 nucleotides read TGCGCCAGCAGCGACGGGACCTATGGCTACACCATC.

This clonotype was recorded a few times. The rearrangement links TRBV25-1 to TRBJ2-5; either TRBD1 or TRBD2 may supply D (5 bases each). Germline V gene sequence: CDR1 MGHDK, CDR2 SYGVNS. V was trimmed by 3 bases and J by 5 bases, leaving 22 bases between them. This CDR3 comprises 17 residues. In nucleotides, the CDR3 is TGTGCCAGCAGTGACGAGGCACGGCAGGTGGGGGATGAGACCCAGTACTTC. It is translated as CASSDEARQVGDETQYF. The full variable domain, with the rest looked up from reference TRBV25-1 and TRBJ2-5, is EADIYQTPRYLVIGTGKKITLECSQTMGHDKMYWYQQDPGMELHLIHYSYGVNSTEKGDLSSESTVSRIRTEHFPLTLESARPSHTSQYLCASSDEARQVGDETQYFGPGTRLLVL.

The chain employs TRBV4-1 and TRBJ2-2; D uncertain. The CDR3 is 13 residues long. Germline V lookup: CDR1 MGHRA, CDR2 YSYEKL. V was shortened by 4 bases and J by 6 bases, with 9 bases between the two germline ends. This CDR3 is CASSRGPPGELFF. The CDR3 coding sequence is TGCGCCAGCAGCCGTGGGCCTCCCGGGGAGCTGTTTTTT.

At least ten counts were recorded for this clonotype. This sequence joins TRBV12-3 or TRBV12-4 and TRBJ2-3; D gene unclear. Trimming removed 3 bases from V and 6 bases from J, with 10 bases in between. The CDR3 consists of 13 residues. As DNA, the CDR3 is TGTGCCAGCAGTTTCAAGGGTTTGGATACGCAGTATTTT. Protein sequence: CASSFKGLDTQYF.

The chain carries TRBV9 and TRBJ2-7, with a weak D call TRBD2 (6 bases). V was shortened by 2 bases and J by 9 bases, with 15 bases between the two germline ends. The length of the CDR3 is 13 residues. Looked up from germline, CDR1 is SGDLS and CDR2 is YYNGEE. The CDR3 DNA follows: TGTGCCAGCAGCGTCACAACGGGAGAGGGGCAGTACTTC. As protein: CASSVTTGEGQYF.

This clonotype was seen more than once but under ten times. DNA for the CDR3: TGTGCCATCAGTGAGTCTTTCGGGCAGGACCAGCATTTT. The encoded protein is CAISESFGQDQHF. V and J are TRBV10-3 and TRBJ1-5, with unresolved D. The CDR3 loop spans 13 amino acids. Germline V gives CDR1 ENHRY, CDR2 SYGVKD. V lost 0 bases, J lost 12 bases, and 12 bases lay in between.

This clonotype was counted many times. The CDR3 loop is CASSQVGEQYF. CDR3 nucleotide sequence: TGTGCCAGCAGCCAAGTTGGCGAGCAGTACTTC. The chain employs TRBV3-1 and TRBJ2-7; the D is unclear. V was trimmed by 1 base and J by 6 bases, leaving 4 bases between them. This CDR3 region has 11 residues. CDR1 LGHDT and CDR2 YNNKEL come from the germline V gene (reference sequence).

V gene TRBV5-1 combines with J gene TRBJ2-2, with a tentative D call TRBD1 (6 bases). The length of the CDR3 is 13 residues. Trimming removed 7 bases from V and 7 bases from J, with 14 bases in between. Germline V gene sequence: CDR1 SGHRS, CDR2 YFSETQ. CDR3 in DNA: TGCGCCAGCCACACAGGGCCTGGCGGGGAGCTGTTTTTT. As protein: CASHTGPGGELFF.

The chain has TRBV20-1 and TRBJ2-7; possibly TRBD2 for D (6 bases). Trimming stripped 2 bases from V and 1 base from J, with 15 bases between. Germline lookup yields CDR1 DFQATT and CDR2 SNEGSKA (reference sequence). This CDR3 is 15 amino acids long. CDR3 DNA: TGCAGTGCTAGAATCCGGGACTCGCCTTCCTACGAGCAGTACTTC. Translation gives CSARIRDSPSYEQYF.